Below are 11 T cell receptor beta chains sequenced from a single sample in a study of blood T cell repertoires in COVID-19. Produced via immunoSEQ multiplex PCR; TCRdb's table is partial and in-frame only. Among about 150,000 clones listed, roughly nine tenths were seen once. The sample taken for sequencing was peripheral blood. Receptors originate from a woman in her thirties or forties with acute or convalescent COVID-19.

V gene TRBV19 combines with J gene TRBJ1-1; 8 bases align to TRBD1. With V trimmed by 3 bases and J by 1 base, 13 bases remained unmatched. The CDR3 is 18 residues long. Germline-derived CDR1 and CDR2 are LNHDA and SQIVND (reference sequence). DNA for the CDR3: TGTGCCAGTAGTATGAGTCAGGGGGCGGTCGGTTCGAACACTGAAGCTTTCTTT. Translated: CASSMSQGAVGSNTEAFF.

This clone was seen once. The gene calls are TRBV13 and TRBJ2-3, with 8 positions matching TRBD2. This CDR3 has 15 amino acids. Germline V gives CDR1 PRHDT, CDR2 FYEKMQ (reference sequence). J gave up 2 bases and V 2 bases, and 3 bases lay outside the gene matches. CDR3: CASSLSGRPTDTQYF. The CDR3 DNA reads as TGTGCCAGCAGCTTAAGCGGGAGACCCACAGATACGCAGTATTTT.

This chain joins TRBV3-1 (or the pseudogene TRBV3-2) and TRBJ1-2; D not resolved. This CDR3 has 15 amino acids. In germline, CDR1 is LGHDT, CDR2 YNNKEL (reference sequence). The V gene lost 0 bases and the J gene lost 5 bases, with 13 bases spanning the gap. CDR3 loop: CASSQDTRRGYGYTF. For the CDR3, the DNA is TGTGCCAGCAGCCAAGATACTCGACGAGGGTATGGCTACACCTTC.

The chain uses TRBV29-1 and TRBJ2-7; D gene ambiguous. There are 12 residues in the CDR3. With 5 bases removed from V and 3 bases from J, the gap between germline ends came to 11 bases. Germline CDR1 SQVTM, CDR2 ANQGSEA. For the CDR3, the DNA is TGCAGCGTTAGGAGTCGGGTCTACGAGCAGTACTTC. It yields the protein CSVRSRVYEQYF.

The V call is TRBV9, the J call TRBJ2-3; no reliable D call. This CDR3 contains 13 residues. Germline CDR1 reads SGDLS; CDR2 reads YYNGEE. V lost 0 bases, J lost 6 bases, and 8 bases lay in between. CDR3 residues: CASSVARSDTQYF. CDR3 DNA sequence: TGTGCCAGCAGCGTAGCAAGGAGCGATACGCAGTATTTT.

A single count supports this clone. The J gene is TRBJ2-1, the V gene TRBV18, with D unclear. CDR3 length: 14 amino acids. CDR1 and CDR2 (germline): KGHSH, LQKENI. V was clipped by 0 bases and J by 4 bases, with 7 bases between them. In DNA form, the CDR3 reads TGTGCCAGCTCACCACCGGCAGGTTACAATGAGCAGTTCTTC. Its translation: CASSPPAGYNEQFF.

This clone was recorded once. The J gene is TRBJ1-5, the V gene TRBV10-3, with TRBD1 identical over 8 bases. Germline V gene lookup returns CDR1 ENHRY and CDR2 SYGVKD. After removal of 8 bases from V and 6 bases from J, the junction contained 12 bases not matched to a gene. CDR3 length equals 15 residues. DNA of the CDR3: TGTGCCATCGGCAACCAGGGACAGGAATCTCAGCCCCAGCATTTT. Translated: CAIGNQGQESQPQHF.

The chain has TRBV19 and TRBJ1-2; no firm D call. The length of the CDR3 is 16 residues. Germline lookup yields CDR1 LNHDA and CDR2 SQIVND (reference sequence). V lost 4 bases and J lost 0, with 15 bases in between. CDR3 protein: CASSTTSSTPNYGYTF. CDR3 DNA: TGTGCCAGTAGTACGACATCTAGCACCCCTAACTATGGCTACACCTTC.

The chain links TRBV2 to TRBJ2-3; D ambiguous. The CDR3 is 11 amino acids. Germline V gene lookup returns CDR1 SNHLY and CDR2 FYNNEI. V was pared by 4 bases and J by 4 bases, with 3 bases between. Here the CDR3 reads CASSVADTQYF. The CDR3 region has the DNA TGTGCCAGCAGTGTCGCAGATACGCAGTATTTT.

The J gene is TRBJ2-1, the V gene TRBV11-3, with 7 nucleotides matching TRBD2. Germline V lookup: CDR1 SGHNT, CDR2 YENEEA. The CDR3 runs to 18 residues. Trimming removed 2 bases from V and 3 bases from J; junction bases left unmatched: 13. The CDR3 DNA reads as TGTGCCAGCAGCTTAAATAGGGCTAGCGGTAGGGACTACAATGAGCAGTTCTTC. Protein: CASSLNRASGRDYNEQFF.

The chain uses TRBV30 and TRBJ1-1; D perhaps matches TRBD1 (5 bases). CDR3 length: 16 residues. Trimming took 0 bases from V and 5 from J, leaving 19 bases between them. The V gene's germline CDR1 is GTSNPN and CDR2 SVGIG (reference sequence). CDR3 coding DNA: TGTGCCTGGAGTGTAGCTGAATTCCAGGGAGGGACTGAAGCTTTCTTT. It encodes CAWSVAEFQGGTEAFF.